One and the same sample provided the 25 T cell receptor beta chains below, sequenced in a study of identical twins. TCRdb analysed the 5' RACE reads with MiXCR anew, one entry per CDR3 protein. The profile covers approximately 470,000 distinct CDR3 sequences, with 12% to 15% appearing a single time and about 0.54% taken by the ten largest. This sample was shared with a second study, whose subject was yellow fever vaccine responses in identical twins.

The sequencing input was CD4+ T cells sorted from blood. Receptor source: a woman younger than 30 in good health.

About this clonotype: At one end the junction does not follow the germline gene, possibly because of a read error. J is TRBJ2-4 and V is TRBV7-7; maybe TRBD1 (6 bases). Germline V gene sequence: CDR1 SSHAT, CDR2 FNYEAQ (reference sequence). This CDR3 comprises 13 residues. CDR3 sequence: CASTPRGFGIQYF. The CDR3 nucleotides read TGTGCTAGCACCCCCAGGGGTTTCGGCATTCAGTACTTC.

This clonotype was observed a handful of times. The chain recombines TRBV25-1 with TRBJ2-7; 7 bases agree with TRBD1. This CDR3 contains 14 residues. V gave up 7 bases and J gave up 2 bases; unmatched junction bases: 8. Germline V gives CDR1 MGHDK, CDR2 SYGVNS. CDR3: CASKDRDSPYEQYF. CDR3 coding DNA: TGTGCCAGCAAAGACCGGGACAGTCCCTACGAGCAGTACTTC.

This clonotype has only a few counts. The chain links TRBV20-1 to TRBJ2-6; no reliable D call. Germline V gene lookup returns CDR1 DFQATT and CDR2 SNEGSKA (reference sequence). Trimming cost V 2 bases and J 0 bases, with 2 bases left between them. The length of the CDR3 is 13 residues. The chain's CDR3 is CSARHSGANVLTF. The DNA for the CDR3 is TGCAGTGCTAGACACTCTGGGGCCAACGTCCTGACTTTC.

J is TRBJ2-2 and V is TRBV7-9; 10 bases align to TRBD1. V trimming: 5 bases; J trimming: 7 bases; junction bases outside the gene matches: 7. The CDR3 has 15 amino acids. Germline-derived CDR1 and CDR2 are SEHNR and FQNEAQ (reference sequence). CDR3 region: CASSRDRGHGGELFF. In DNA form, the CDR3 reads TGTGCCAGCAGCCGCGACAGGGGGCATGGCGGGGAGCTGTTTTTT.

This clonotype was observed at least ten times. V gene TRBV12-3 or TRBV12-4 combines with J gene TRBJ2-2, with a possible D match to TRBD2 (5 bases). There are 15 residues in the CDR3. Trimming removed 7 bases from V and 0 bases from J, with 12 bases in between. CDR3 coding DNA: TGTGCCAGCATGGACCGGGGTCCGAACACCGGGGAGCTGTTTTTT. Its protein product is CASMDRGPNTGELFF.

The sample holds a few counts of this clonotype. The genes are TRBV20-1 and TRBJ2-5, with D hard to call. This CDR3 has 12 residues. Germline values: CDR1 DFQATT, CDR2 SNEGSKA (reference sequence). The germline V and J ends were trimmed by 3 bases and 4 bases, with 9 bases remaining between them. The DNA of the CDR3 is TGCAGTGCTAGCCCGCTGATAGAGACCCAGTACTTC. Its protein product is CSASPLIETQYF.

The genes are TRBV20-1 and TRBJ2-7; perhaps D is TRBD1 or TRBD2 (6 bases each). Germline V gene sequence: CDR1 DFQATT, CDR2 SNEGSKA (reference sequence). The length of the CDR3 is 15 residues. Between the trimmed V and J ends, which lost 5 bases and 3 bases, there was a span of 20 bases. The CDR3 region is CSAEGGALANYEQYF. CDR3 nucleotides: TGCAGTGCTGAGGGGGGTGCGCTAGCGAACTACGAGCAGTACTTC.

This clonotype was seen only a few times. The chain links TRBV7-2 to TRBJ2-3, with TRBD2 matching 7 bases. With 7 bases clipped from V and 4 bases from J, the junction kept 14 bases outside the gene matches. This CDR3 is built from 16 residues. The germline V gene has CDR1 SGHTA and CDR2 FQGNSA. For the CDR3, the DNA is TGTGCCAGCACCGCGGGTGGCGGGGCGGGGGCAGATACGCAGTATTTT. This codes for CASTAGGGAGADTQYF.

This clonotype was picked up many times. The chain links TRBV28 to TRBJ2-2; TRBD1 is a possible D gene (6 bases). Trimming took off 5 bases at V and 0 bases at J, with 7 bases between the two ends. The CDR3 has 14 amino acids. Germline V gives CDR1 MDHEN, CDR2 SYDVKM. CDR3: CASSHRANTGELFF. The CDR3 DNA reads as TGTGCCAGCAGTCACAGGGCGAACACCGGGGAGCTGTTTTTT.

This clonotype was seen only a few times. The V gene is TRBV12-5, the J gene TRBJ2-1, with 8 bases fitting TRBD2. The V gene end was trimmed by 6 bases and the J gene end by 7 bases; junction bases not matched to a gene: 14. CDR1 and CDR2 from the germline V gene are LGHNT and FRNRAP. The CDR3 extends over 16 amino acids. CDR3 residues: CASGHYLGTSGNEQFF. The CDR3 region has the DNA TGTGCTAGTGGCCACTACCTCGGGACTAGTGGAAATGAGCAGTTCTTC. The full variable domain, completed using reference TRBV12-5 and TRBJ2-1, is DARVTQTPRHKVTEMGQEVTMRCQPILGHNTVFWYRQTMMQGLELLAYFRNRAPLDDSGMPKDRFSAEMPDATLATLKIQPSEPRDSAVYFCASGHYLGTSGNEQFFGPGTRLTVL.

This clonotype showed up many times. The chain is built from TRBV4-2 and TRBJ2-7; 11 bases fit TRBD1. The V gene's germline CDR1 is LGHNA and CDR2 YNFKEQ. V trimming: 1 base; J trimming: 4 bases; junction bases outside the gene matches: 9. This CDR3 has 17 residues. DNA for the CDR3: TGTGCCAGCAGCCAAGTGGCTAGGACAGGGGGCGGGTACGAGCAGTACTTC. Translating gives CASSQVARTGGGYEQYF.

This clonotype was seen more than once but under ten times. This chain connects TRBV3-1 to TRBJ1-1, with D unclear. Deletions cut 3 bases from V and 13 bases from J, with 18 bases between. CDR1 is LGHDT, CDR2 YNNKEL, per germline (reference sequence). The CDR3 contains 13 residues. The CDR3 protein is CASSHFKVLQVFF. The CDR3 DNA reads as TGTGCCAGCAGCCATTTTAAGGTCCTACAAGTTTTCTTT.

This clonotype was observed a few times. This chain joins TRBV24-1 and TRBJ2-1; TRBD2 agrees at 12 bases. The CDR3 sequence is 17 residues long. CDR1 and CDR2 (germline): KGHDR, SFDVKD. The J segment lost 4 bases and the V segment lost 3 bases, leaving 6 bases of the junction unmatched. The CDR3 nucleotides are TGTGCCACCAGTGATCCGACTAGCGGGGGACTATACAATGAGCAGTTCTTC. It yields the protein CATSDPTSGGLYNEQFF.

The V call is TRBV3-1, the J call TRBJ1-1, with 9 bases identical to TRBD1. Germline CDR1 is LGHDT and CDR2 is YNNKEL (reference sequence). The CDR3 runs 13 residues. Trimming took 0 bases from V and 10 from J; bases not matched to a gene: 3. The CDR3 DNA follows: TGTGCCAGCAGCCAAGACTTGACAGGGGGAGCTTTCTTT. Its translation is CASSQDLTGGAFF.

J is TRBJ2-7 and V is TRBV29-1; perhaps D is TRBD1 or TRBD2 (5 bases each). The CDR3 consists of 11 residues. Per the germline V gene, CDR1 is SQVTM and CDR2 is ANQGSEA. Trimming removed 7 bases at V and 4 bases at J, with 11 bases between. The CDR3 DNA follows: TGCAGCGCCACCGAGGGGTACGAGCAGTACTTC. It encodes CSATEGYEQYF.

The chain is built from TRBV11-1 and TRBJ2-1, with TRBD2 identical over 7 bases. This CDR3 region has 16 residues. V was pared by 0 bases and J by 2 bases, with 4 bases of the junction left unmatched. Per germline, CDR1 SGHAT and CDR2 FQDESV (reference sequence). The CDR3 region is CASSLARGVTYNEQFF. For the CDR3, the DNA is TGTGCCAGCAGCTTAGCACGGGGGGTAACCTACAATGAGCAGTTCTTC.

The rearrangement links TRBV11-2 to TRBJ2-5; D might be TRBD2 (7 bases). V was trimmed by 0 bases and J by 10 bases, leaving 18 bases between them. The CDR3 is 15 residues long. CDR1 SGHAT and CDR2 FQNNGV come from the germline V gene. The CDR3 is CASSLDRGAKEGQYF. DNA of the CDR3: TGTGCCAGCAGCTTAGATCGGGGGGCCAAAGAAGGCCAGTACTTC.

This clonotype was detected a few times. The rearrangement uses TRBV6-1 and TRBJ2-2; tentative D call: TRBD1 (7 bases). The CDR3 is 16 residues long. V was pared by 6 bases and J by 5 bases, with 19 bases between. Germline lookup yields CDR1 MNHNS and CDR2 SASEGT. For the CDR3, the DNA is TGTGCCAGCAGGTGGACAGGAACTGCGGGAACCGGGGAGCTGTTTTTT. Its protein is CASRWTGTAGTGELFF.

About this clonotype itself: A much larger clone lies one base from this, so it may be a read error. J is TRBJ2-1 and V is TRBV7-8; either TRBD1 or TRBD2 may supply D (5 bases each). This CDR3 comprises 15 residues. Germline values: CDR1 SGHVS, CDR2 FQNEAQ. The CDR3 sequence: CASSLAGVPYNDQFF. DNA of the CDR3: TGTGCCAGCAGCTTAGCGGGGGTTCCCTACAATGACCAGTTCTTC.

V is TRBV6-1 and J is TRBJ1-3; possible D gene TRBD1, 6 bases. V was cut by 8 bases and J by 2 bases, with 19 bases left in between. The CDR3 extends over 16 amino acids. Germline V gene sequence: CDR1 MNHNS, CDR2 SASEGT. The CDR3 nucleotides are TGTGCCAGCCATCGCGCCGGGGGGCGAACTGGAAACACCATATATTTT. Protein sequence: CASHRAGGRTGNTIYF.

There are many counts of this clonotype. V usage is TRBV20-1 and J usage is TRBJ2-7; 7 bases line up with TRBD1. Germline assignment: CDR1 DFQATT and CDR2 SNEGSKA (reference sequence). This CDR3 is built from 15 residues. Unmatched junction bases numbered 17, after V lost 6 bases and J lost 6 bases. CDR3 residues: CSAPRWGQLDSEQYF. DNA of the CDR3: TGCAGTGCCCCACGCTGGGGACAGTTGGATAGCGAGCAGTACTTC.

The CDR3 is CASSYSMGQAGAYGYTF. For the CDR3, the DNA is TGTGCCAGCAGTTACTCGATGGGGCAGGCCGGGGCCTATGGCTACACCTTC. V and J are TRBV6-5 and TRBJ1-2; tentative D call: TRBD1 (5 bases). Germline CDR1 and CDR2: MNHEY and SVGAGI. Trimming stripped 0 bases from V and 4 bases from J, with 18 bases between. CDR3 length equals 17 residues.

Notes on this clonotype: One junction end does not reproduce the germline sequence, and a read error may be involved. This sequence joins TRBV18 and TRBJ2-7, with D tentatively TRBD1 (6 bases). The CDR3 loop spans 14 amino acids. Per the germline V gene, CDR1 is KGHSH and CDR2 is LQKENI. The CDR3 sequence: CSSSPYQQGSEQYF. For the CDR3, the DNA is TGTTCCAGCTCACCGTATCAACAGGGTTCCGAGCAGTACTTC.

This clonotype was recorded once. This chain links TRBV21-1 with TRBJ2-7; TRBD2 was called by the table and not checked on the DNA. TRBV21-1 is a pseudogene locus. This CDR3 is built from 15 residues. CDR3 loop: CASEKSRGAGYEQYF. The CDR3 DNA sequence: TGTGCCAGCGAGAAGTCCCGGGGGGCAGGATACGAGCAGTACTTC.

There are a few counts of this clonotype. This chain uses TRBV20-1 with TRBJ2-7; D possibly corresponds to TRBD1 (5 bases). The V gene's germline CDR1 is DFQATT and CDR2 SNEGSKA (reference sequence). V was cut by 4 bases and J by 6 bases, with 10 bases left in between. The CDR3 consists of 11 residues. The CDR3 DNA sequence: TGCAGTGCTACCAGGGTTATCGAGCAGTACTTC. Amino acid sequence: CSATRVIEQYF.